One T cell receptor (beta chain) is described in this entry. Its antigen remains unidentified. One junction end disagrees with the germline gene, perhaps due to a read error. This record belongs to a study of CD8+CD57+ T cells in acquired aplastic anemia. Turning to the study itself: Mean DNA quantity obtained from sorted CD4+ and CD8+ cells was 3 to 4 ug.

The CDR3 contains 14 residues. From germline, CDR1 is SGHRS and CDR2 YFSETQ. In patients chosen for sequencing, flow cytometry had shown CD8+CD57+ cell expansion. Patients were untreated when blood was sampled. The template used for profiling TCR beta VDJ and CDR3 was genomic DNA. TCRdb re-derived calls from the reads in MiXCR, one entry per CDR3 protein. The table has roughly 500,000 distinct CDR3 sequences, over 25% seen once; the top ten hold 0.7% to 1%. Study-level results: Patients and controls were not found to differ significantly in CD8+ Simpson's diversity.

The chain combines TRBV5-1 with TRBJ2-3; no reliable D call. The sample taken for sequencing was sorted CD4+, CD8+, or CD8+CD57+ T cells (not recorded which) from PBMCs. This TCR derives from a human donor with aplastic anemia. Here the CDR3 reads CAGSADPNTDTQYF. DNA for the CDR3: TGCGCCGGCAGCGCGGACCCCAACACAGATACGCAGTATTTT.